This note documents a single T cell receptor beta chain sequence. Its antigen is unidentified. In the PCR, 60 Vbeta and 13 Jbeta primers were used. Measured with immunoSEQ multiplex PCR; TCRdb has only the in-frame clones, and not every one. The sample shows about 120,000 clones, around 66% of them seen only once. The data were obtained in a study of cytomegalovirus exposure and HLA in healthy donors. Study-wide context: The Caucasian-associated ancestry cluster contained 75% to 85% of the approximately 420 genotyped donors.

Overall study results and limits: A previous analysis found most TCR beta V segments productive roughly 87% or roughly 30% of the time. Among donors in an Asian-associated ancestry cluster, a later analysis reportedly found fewer N-insertions than the roughly 700-donor mean. The authors enumerated some 160 TCR beta chains as linked to cytomegalovirus.

There are 17 residues in the CDR3. Trimming shortened V by 6 bases and J by 0 bases, and 18 bases separated the two germline ends. Germline CDR1 SNHLY, CDR2 FYNNEI. The sequence derives from a man in his late teens or twenties in good health and CMV-seropositive. Sequenced sample: PBMCs. The chain recombines TRBV2 with TRBJ2-1; a weak D match, TRBD1 (6 bases). CDR3 loop: CASSDERDRSSYNEQFF. In DNA form, the CDR3 reads TGTGCCAGCAGCGACGAGAGAGACAGGAGCTCCTACAATGAGCAGTTCTTC.